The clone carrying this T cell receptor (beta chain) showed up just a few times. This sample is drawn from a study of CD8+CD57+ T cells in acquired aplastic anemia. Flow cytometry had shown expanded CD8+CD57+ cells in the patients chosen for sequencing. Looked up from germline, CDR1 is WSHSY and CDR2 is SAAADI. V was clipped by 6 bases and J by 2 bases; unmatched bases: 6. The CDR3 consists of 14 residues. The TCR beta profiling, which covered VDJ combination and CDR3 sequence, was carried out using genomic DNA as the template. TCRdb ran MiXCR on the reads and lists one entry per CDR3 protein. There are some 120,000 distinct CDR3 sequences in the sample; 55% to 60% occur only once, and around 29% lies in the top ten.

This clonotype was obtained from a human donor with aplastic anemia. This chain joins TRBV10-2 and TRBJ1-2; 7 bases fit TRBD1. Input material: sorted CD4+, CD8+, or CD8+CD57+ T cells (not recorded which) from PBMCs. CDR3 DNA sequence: TGCGCCAGCAGGGAGACAGGGACGAACTATGGCTACACCTTC. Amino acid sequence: CASRETGTNYGYTF.